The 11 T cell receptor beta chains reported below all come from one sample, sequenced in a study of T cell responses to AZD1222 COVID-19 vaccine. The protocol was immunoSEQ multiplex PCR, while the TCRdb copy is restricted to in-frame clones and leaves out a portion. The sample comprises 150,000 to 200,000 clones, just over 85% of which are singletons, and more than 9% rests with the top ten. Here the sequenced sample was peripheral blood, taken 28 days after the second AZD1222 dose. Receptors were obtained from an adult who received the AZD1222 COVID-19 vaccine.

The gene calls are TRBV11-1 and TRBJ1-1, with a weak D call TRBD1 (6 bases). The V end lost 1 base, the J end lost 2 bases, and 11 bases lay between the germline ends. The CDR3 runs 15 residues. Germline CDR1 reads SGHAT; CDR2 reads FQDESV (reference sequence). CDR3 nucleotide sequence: TGTGCCAGCAGCTTAGTACAGGGCTCCAACACTGAAGCTTTCTTT. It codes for CASSLVQGSNTEAFF.

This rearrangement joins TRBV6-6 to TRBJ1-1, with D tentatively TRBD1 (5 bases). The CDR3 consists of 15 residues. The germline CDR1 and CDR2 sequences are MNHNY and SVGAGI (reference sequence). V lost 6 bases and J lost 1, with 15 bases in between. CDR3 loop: CASRPRGRGNTEAFF. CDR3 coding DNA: TGTGCCAGCAGACCGAGGGGACGGGGGAACACTGAAGCTTTCTTT.

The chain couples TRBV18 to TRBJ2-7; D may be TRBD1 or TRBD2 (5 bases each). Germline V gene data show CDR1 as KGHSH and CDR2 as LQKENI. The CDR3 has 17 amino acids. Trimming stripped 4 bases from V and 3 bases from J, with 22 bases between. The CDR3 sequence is CASSRINSGTVSYEQYF. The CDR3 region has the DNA TGTGCCAGCTCACGTATTAACTCCGGGACGGTAAGCTACGAGCAGTACTTC.

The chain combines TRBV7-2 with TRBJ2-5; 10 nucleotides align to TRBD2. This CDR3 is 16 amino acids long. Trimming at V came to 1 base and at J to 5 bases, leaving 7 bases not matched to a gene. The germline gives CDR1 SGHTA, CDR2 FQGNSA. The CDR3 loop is CASSLGSGGAGETQYF. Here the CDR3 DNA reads TGTGCCAGCAGCTTAGGAAGCGGGGGGGCCGGGGAGACCCAGTACTTC. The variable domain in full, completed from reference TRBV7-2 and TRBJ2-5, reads GAGVSQSPSNKVTEKGKDVELRCDPISGHTALYWYRQSLGQGLEFLIYFQGNSAPDKSGLPSDRFSAERTGGSVSTLTIQRTQQEDSAVYLCASSLGSGGAGETQYFGPGTRLLVL.

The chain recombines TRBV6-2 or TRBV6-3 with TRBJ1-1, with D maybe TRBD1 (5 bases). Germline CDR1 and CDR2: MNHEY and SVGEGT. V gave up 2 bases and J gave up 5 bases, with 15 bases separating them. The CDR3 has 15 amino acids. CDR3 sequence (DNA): TGTGCCAGCAGTTACAGAACGGGGGGAAGAACTGAAGCTTTCTTT. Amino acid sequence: CASSYRTGGRTEAFF.

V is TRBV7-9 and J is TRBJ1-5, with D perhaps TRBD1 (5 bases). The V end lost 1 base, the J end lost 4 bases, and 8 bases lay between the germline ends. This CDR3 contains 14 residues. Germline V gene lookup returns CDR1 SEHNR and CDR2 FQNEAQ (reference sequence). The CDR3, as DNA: TGTGCCAGCAGCTTAGAGGGGCGTAATCAGCCCCAGCATTTT. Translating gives CASSLEGRNQPQHF.

The CDR3 is CASNGQGWEKLFF. The DNA of the CDR3 is TGTGCCAGCAACGGACAGGGGTGGGAAAAACTGTTTTTT. The chain couples TRBV12-3 or TRBV12-4 to TRBJ1-4; 9 bases map to TRBD1. Trimming took 7 bases from V and 8 from J; bases not matched to a gene: 5. The CDR3 sequence is 13 residues long.

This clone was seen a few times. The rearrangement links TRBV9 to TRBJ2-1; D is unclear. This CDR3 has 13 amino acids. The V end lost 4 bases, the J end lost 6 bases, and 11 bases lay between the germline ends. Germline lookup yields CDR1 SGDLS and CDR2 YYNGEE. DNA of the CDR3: TGTGCCAGCAGCCCCCACCATTTCAATGAGCAGTTCTTC. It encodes CASSPHHFNEQFF.

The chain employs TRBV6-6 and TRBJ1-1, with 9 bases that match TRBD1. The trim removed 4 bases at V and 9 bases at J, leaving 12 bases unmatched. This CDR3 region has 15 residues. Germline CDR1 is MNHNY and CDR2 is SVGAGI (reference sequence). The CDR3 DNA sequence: TGTGCCAGCAGTTCCCCGGGACAGGGAGTACCTAAAGCTTTCTTT. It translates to CASSSPGQGVPKAFF.

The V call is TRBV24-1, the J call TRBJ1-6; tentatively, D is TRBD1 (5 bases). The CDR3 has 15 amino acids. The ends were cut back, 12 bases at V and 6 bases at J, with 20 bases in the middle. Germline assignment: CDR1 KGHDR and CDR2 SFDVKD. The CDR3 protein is CAPSQNRGGNSPLHF. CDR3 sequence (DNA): TGTGCCCCGAGCCAGAACCGGGGGGGTAATTCACCCCTCCACTTT.

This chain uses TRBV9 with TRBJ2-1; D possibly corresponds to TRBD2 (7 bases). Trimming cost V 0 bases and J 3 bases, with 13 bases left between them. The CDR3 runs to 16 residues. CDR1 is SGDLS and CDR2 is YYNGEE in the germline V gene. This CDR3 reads CASSVGGGGLYNEQFF. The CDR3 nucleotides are TGTGCCAGCAGCGTAGGGGGCGGGGGCCTCTACAATGAGCAGTTCTTC.